A selection of T cell receptor beta chains follows, all from one sample in a study of blood T cell repertoires in COVID-19. Produced via immunoSEQ multiplex PCR; TCRdb's table is partial and in-frame only. The sample consists of a few hundred thousand clones, 84% of them appearing once. Sample: peripheral blood. These receptor sequences come from a man aged 40-49 years who had recovered from COVID-19. CDR3s include the opening cysteine and the closing phenylalanine or tryptophan. A D gene is named only where the DNA matches it firmly. The size entry is marked missing in some rows and otherwise reads once, few, many or a size class.

j_call v_call clone_size d_call cdr3_aa cdr3_nt
TRBJ1-1 TRBV7-8 NA NA CASSYKGDTEAFF TGTGCCAGCAGCTACAAAGGGGACACTGAAGCTTTCTTT
TRBJ1-4 TRBV2 NA TRBD1 CASNRDRVEKLFF TGTGCCAGCAATCGGGACAGGGTTGAAAAACTGTTTTTT
TRBJ2-4 TRBV19 NA TRBD2 CASSSRGGGGKNIQYF TGTGCCAGTAGTTCCCGGGGCGGGGGAGGCAAAAACATTCAGTACTTC
TRBJ2-1 TRBV7-9 NA TRBD2 CASSSWTSGSNEQFF TGTGCCAGCAGCTCATGGACTAGCGGGTCTAATGAGCAGTTCTTC
TRBJ2-2 TRBV7-2 NA TRBD2 CASSLGGLAGAWTGELFF TGTGCCAGCAGCTTAGGCGGGCTAGCGGGAGCGTGGACCGGGGAGCTGTTTTTT
TRBJ1-5 TRBV24-1 NA TRBD1 CAPEGRTGGGQPQHF TGTGCCCCGGAAGGCAGAACAGGGGGCGGACAGCCCCAGCATTTT
TRBJ1-3 TRBV6-5 NA TRBD1 CASKVQGEYGNTIYF TGTGCCAGCAAAGTACAGGGGGAATATGGAAACACCATATATTTT
TRBJ2-7 TRBV18 NA NA CASSPPGPWSYEQYF TGTGCCAGCTCACCACCGGGGCCATGGTCCTACGAGCAGTACTTC
TRBJ2-1 TRBV19 NA TRBD2 CASSTLAGRGNEQFF TGTGCCAGTAGTACCCTTGCCGGGAGGGGCAATGAGCAGTTCTTC
TRBJ1-1 TRBV9 NA NA CASSEGGITEAFF TGTGCCAGCAGTGAGGGGGGGATCACTGAAGCTTTCTTT
TRBJ2-7 TRBV6-5 NA NA CASSRSGGTYEQYF TGTGCCAGCAGTCGTTCCGGCGGGACCTACGAGCAGTACTTC
TRBJ2-3 TRBV10-1 NA TRBD2 CATSGESTDTQYF TGCGCCACCAGCGGGGAGAGCACAGATACGCAGTATTTT
TRBJ2-5 TRBV11-2 NA TRBD2 CASSPRTSGGTQETQYF TGTGCCAGCAGCCCCCGGACTAGCGGGGGGACACAAGAGACCCAGTACTTC
TRBJ2-3 TRBV3-1/TRBV3-2 NA TRBD2 CASSLLSGSYTQYF TGTGCCAGCAGCCTCCTTAGCGGGAGCTATACGCAGTATTTT
TRBJ2-5 TRBV9 NA NA CASSAGGRGFETQYF TGTGCCAGCAGCGCTGGGGGCAGGGGCTTCGAGACCCAGTACTTC
TRBJ1-2 TRBV6-5 few TRBD1 CASSYGTGVGYTF TGTGCCAGCAGTTACGGGACAGGGGTTGGCTACACCTTC
TRBJ2-7 TRBV6-5 NA TRBD2 CSSPVAGGPYEQYF TGTTCAAGCCCTGTAGCGGGAGGGCCCTACGAGCAGTACTTC
TRBJ1-6 TRBV11-3 NA NA CASSLWGGRRDNSPLHF TGTGCCAGCAGCCTTTGGGGGGGACGCCGGGATAATTCACCCCTCCACTTT
TRBJ2-7 TRBV7-9 NA TRBD2 CASSLPHGATGGRGDEQYF TGTGCCAGCAGCTTACCCCACGGGGCTACGGGCGGGAGGGGCGACGAGCAGTACTTC
TRBJ2-4 TRBV11-2 NA TRBD1 CASSSRGPVDIQYF TGTGCCAGCAGCTCGAGGGGGCCTGTAGACATTCAGTACTTC
TRBJ1-1 TRBV19 NA TRBD1 CASSIRRGHKTEAFF TGTGCCAGTAGTATAAGGAGGGGGCACAAAACTGAAGCTTTCTTT
TRBJ2-1 TRBV9 NA TRBD2 CASSVSGDSYNEQFF TGTGCCAGCAGCGTTAGCGGGGACTCCTACAATGAGCAGTTCTTC
TRBJ2-5 TRBV12-5 few TRBD2 CASGLGWTSGDTRTQYF TGTGCTAGTGGTTTGGGCTGGACTAGCGGGGACACGCGGACCCAGTACTTC
TRBJ2-2 TRBV5-1 NA NA CASSPGGGGTGELFF TGCGCCAGCAGCCCTGGCGGTGGTGGCACCGGGGAGCTGTTTTTT
TRBJ2-7 TRBV7-2 NA NA CASGEGVYYEQYF TGTGCCAGTGGGGAGGGGGTATACTACGAGCAGTACTTC
TRBJ2-2 TRBV6-5 NA NA CASRIDRNTGELFF TGTGCCAGCAGAATCGACAGGAACACCGGGGAGCTGTTTTTT
TRBJ2-7 TRBV13 NA NA CASSTGRREYEQYF TGTGCCAGCAGCACAGGACGGAGGGAATACGAGCAGTACTTC
TRBJ2-5 TRBV5-4 NA NA CASSQTVQETQYF TGTGCCAGCAGCCAGACAGTTCAAGAGACCCAGTACTTC
TRBJ2-3 TRBV6-5 NA NA CASRGPGDTQYF TGTGCCAGCAGGGGCCCCGGAGATACGCAGTATTTT
TRBJ2-3 TRBV4-1 NA TRBD2 CASSPTSGNTDTQYF TGCGCCAGCAGCCCCACCAGCGGGAACACAGATACGCAGTATTTT
TRBJ2-1 TRBV7-9 NA TRBD2 CASSPAGLAGGEQFF TGTGCCAGCAGCCCGGCGGGACTAGCGGGGGGCGAGCAGTTCTTC